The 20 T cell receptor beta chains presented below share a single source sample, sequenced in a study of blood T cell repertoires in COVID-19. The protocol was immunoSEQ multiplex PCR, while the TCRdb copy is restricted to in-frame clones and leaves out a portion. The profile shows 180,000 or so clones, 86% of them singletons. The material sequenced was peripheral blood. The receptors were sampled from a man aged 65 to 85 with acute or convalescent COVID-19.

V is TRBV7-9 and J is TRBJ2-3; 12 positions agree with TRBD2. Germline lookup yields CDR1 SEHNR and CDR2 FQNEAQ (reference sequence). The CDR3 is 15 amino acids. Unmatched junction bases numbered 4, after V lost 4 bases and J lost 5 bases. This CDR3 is CASSYLAGGRDTQYF. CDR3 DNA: TGTGCCAGCAGCTATCTAGCGGGAGGGAGAGATACGCAGTATTTT.

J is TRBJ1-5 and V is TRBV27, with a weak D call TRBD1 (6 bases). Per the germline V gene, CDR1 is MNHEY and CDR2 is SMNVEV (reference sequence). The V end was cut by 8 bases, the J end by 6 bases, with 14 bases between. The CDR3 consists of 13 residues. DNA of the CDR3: TGTGCCAGCGGTTACAGGGTTGGTCAGCCCCAGCATTTT. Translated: CASGYRVGQPQHF.

Here the CDR3 reads CASSLRGDYEQYF. The CDR3 coding sequence is TGTGCCAGCAGTTTGCGGGGTGACTACGAGCAGTACTTC. The V and J genes are TRBV12-3 or TRBV12-4 and TRBJ2-7; tentatively, D is TRBD2 (6 bases). The ends were cut back, 3 bases at V and 3 bases at J, with 9 bases in the middle. CDR3 length equals 13 residues.

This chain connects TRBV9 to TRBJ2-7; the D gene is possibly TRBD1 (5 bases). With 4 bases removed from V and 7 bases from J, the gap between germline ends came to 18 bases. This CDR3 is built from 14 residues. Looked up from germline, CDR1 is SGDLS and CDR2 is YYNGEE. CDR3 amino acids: CASSSDMFVQEQYF. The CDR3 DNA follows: TGTGCCAGCAGCTCGGACATGTTTGTCCAAGAGCAGTACTTC.

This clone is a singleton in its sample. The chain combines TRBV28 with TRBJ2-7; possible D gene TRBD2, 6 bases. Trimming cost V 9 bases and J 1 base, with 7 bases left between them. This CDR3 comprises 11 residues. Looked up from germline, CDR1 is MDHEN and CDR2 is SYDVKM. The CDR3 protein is CASRGSYEQYF. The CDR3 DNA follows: TGTGCCAGTCGGGGGTCCTACGAGCAGTACTTC.

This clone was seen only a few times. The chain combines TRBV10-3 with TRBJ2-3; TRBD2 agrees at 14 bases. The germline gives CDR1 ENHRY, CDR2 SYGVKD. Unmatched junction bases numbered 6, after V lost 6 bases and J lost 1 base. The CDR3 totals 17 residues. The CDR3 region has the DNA TGTGCCATCAGCTCGGGACTAGCGGGAGAAGGCACAGATACGCAGTATTTT. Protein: CAISSGLAGEGTDTQYF.

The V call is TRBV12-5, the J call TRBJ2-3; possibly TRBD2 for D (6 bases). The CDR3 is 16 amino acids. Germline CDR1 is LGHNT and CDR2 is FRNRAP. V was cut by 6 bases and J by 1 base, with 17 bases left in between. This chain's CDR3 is CASGPAGASGTDTQYF. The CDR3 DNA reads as TGTGCTAGTGGCCCCGCCGGGGCTAGCGGCACAGATACGCAGTATTTT.

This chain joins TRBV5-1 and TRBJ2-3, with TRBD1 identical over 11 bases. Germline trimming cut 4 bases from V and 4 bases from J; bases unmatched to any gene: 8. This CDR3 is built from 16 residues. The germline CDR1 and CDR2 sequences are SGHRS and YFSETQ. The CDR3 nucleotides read TGCGCCAGCAGCCTGGTCCGGACAGGGGGCGCAGATACGCAGTATTTT. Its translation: CASSLVRTGGADTQYF. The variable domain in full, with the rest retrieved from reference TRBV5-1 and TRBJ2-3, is KAGVTQTPRYLIKTRGQQVTLSCSPISGHRSVSWYQQTPGQGLQFLFEYFSETQRNKGNFPGRFSGRQFSNSRSEMNVSTLELGDSALYLCASSLVRTGGADTQYFGPGTRLTVL.

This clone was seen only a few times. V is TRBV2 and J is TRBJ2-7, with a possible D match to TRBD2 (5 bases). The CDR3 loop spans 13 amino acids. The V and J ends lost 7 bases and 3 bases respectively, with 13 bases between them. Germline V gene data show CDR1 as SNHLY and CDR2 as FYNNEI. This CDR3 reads CASNLGLIYEQYF. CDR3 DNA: TGTGCCAGCAATCTTGGACTCATCTACGAGCAGTACTTC.

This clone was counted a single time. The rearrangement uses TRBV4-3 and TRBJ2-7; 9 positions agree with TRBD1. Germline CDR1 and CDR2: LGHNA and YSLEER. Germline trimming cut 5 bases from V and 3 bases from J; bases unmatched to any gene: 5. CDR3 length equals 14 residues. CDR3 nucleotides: TGCGCCAGCAGCAGGACAGGGGACGGCTACGAGCAGTACTTC. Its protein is CASSRTGDGYEQYF.

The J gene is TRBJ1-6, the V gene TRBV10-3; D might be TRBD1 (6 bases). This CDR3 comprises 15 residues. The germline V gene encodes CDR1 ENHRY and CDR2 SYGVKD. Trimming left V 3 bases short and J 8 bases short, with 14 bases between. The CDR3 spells CAISERGGSDSPLHF. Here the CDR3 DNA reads TGTGCCATCAGTGAAAGGGGGGGCTCGGATTCACCCCTCCACTTT.

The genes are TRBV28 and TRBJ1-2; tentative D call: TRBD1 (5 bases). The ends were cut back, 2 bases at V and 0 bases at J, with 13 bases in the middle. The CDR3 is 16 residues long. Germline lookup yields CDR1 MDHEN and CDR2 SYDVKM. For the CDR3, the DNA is TGTGCCAGCAGTTTAGGGGCCACCAAAGCTAACTATGGCTACACCTTC. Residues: CASSLGATKANYGYTF.

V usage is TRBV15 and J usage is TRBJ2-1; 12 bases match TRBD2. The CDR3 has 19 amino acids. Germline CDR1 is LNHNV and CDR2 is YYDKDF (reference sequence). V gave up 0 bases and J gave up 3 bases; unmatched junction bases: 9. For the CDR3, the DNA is TGTGCCACCAGCAGAGATCCCCCGACTAGCGGGAGACTCTACAATGAGCAGTTCTTC. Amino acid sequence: CATSRDPPTSGRLYNEQFF.

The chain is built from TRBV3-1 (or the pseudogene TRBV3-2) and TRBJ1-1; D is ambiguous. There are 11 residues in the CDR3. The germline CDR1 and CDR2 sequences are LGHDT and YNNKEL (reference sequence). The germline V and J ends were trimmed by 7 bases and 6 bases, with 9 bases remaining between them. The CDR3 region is CASTYRAEAFF. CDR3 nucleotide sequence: TGTGCCAGCACTTACCGAGCTGAAGCTTTCTTT.

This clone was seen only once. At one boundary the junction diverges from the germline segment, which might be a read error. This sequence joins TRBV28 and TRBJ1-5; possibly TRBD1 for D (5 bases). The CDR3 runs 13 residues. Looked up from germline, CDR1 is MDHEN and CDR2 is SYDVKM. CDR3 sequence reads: CASSLRGGSFADF. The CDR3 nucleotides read TGTGCCAGCAGTTTACGGGGGGGGAGTTTCGCCGATTTT.

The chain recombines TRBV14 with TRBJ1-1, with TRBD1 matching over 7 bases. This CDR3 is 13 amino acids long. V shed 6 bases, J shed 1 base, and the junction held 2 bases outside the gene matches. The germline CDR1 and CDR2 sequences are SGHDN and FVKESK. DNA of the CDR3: TGTGCCAGCAGTTGGGACAGGAACACTGAAGCTTTCTTT. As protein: CASSWDRNTEAFF.

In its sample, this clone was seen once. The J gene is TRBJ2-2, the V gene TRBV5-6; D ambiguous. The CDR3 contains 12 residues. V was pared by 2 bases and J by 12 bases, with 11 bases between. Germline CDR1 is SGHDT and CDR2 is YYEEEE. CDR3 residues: CASSFPLSKLFF. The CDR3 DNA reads TGTGCCAGCAGCTTTCCCTTAAGCAAGCTGTTTTTT.

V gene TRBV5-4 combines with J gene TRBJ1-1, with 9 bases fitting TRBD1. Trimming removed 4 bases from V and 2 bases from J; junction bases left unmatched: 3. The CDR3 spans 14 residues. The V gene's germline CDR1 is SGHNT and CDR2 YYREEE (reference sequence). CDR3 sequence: CASSPGQGNTEAFF. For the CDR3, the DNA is TGTGCCAGCAGCCCGGGACAGGGAAACACTGAAGCTTTCTTT.

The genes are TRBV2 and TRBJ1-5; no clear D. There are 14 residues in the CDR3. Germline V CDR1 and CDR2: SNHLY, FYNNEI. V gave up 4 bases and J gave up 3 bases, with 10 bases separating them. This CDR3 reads CASSAKLFNQPQHF. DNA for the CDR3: TGTGCCAGCAGTGCTAAACTTTTCAATCAGCCCCAGCATTTT.

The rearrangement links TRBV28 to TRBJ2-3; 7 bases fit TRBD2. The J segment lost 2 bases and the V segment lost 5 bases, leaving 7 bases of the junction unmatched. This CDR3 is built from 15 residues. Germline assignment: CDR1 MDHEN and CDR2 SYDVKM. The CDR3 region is CASSDTSDPTDTQYF. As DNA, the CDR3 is TGTGCCAGCAGTGATACTAGCGACCCCACAGATACGCAGTATTTT.